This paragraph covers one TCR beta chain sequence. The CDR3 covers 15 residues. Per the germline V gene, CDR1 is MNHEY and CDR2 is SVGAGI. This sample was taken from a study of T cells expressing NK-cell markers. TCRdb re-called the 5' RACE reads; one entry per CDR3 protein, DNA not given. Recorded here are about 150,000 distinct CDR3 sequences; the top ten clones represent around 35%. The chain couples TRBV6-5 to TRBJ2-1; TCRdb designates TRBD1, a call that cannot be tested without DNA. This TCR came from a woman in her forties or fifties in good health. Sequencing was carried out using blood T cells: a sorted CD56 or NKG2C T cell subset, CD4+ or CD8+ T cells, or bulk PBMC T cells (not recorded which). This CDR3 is CASSYRGQGLNEQFF.